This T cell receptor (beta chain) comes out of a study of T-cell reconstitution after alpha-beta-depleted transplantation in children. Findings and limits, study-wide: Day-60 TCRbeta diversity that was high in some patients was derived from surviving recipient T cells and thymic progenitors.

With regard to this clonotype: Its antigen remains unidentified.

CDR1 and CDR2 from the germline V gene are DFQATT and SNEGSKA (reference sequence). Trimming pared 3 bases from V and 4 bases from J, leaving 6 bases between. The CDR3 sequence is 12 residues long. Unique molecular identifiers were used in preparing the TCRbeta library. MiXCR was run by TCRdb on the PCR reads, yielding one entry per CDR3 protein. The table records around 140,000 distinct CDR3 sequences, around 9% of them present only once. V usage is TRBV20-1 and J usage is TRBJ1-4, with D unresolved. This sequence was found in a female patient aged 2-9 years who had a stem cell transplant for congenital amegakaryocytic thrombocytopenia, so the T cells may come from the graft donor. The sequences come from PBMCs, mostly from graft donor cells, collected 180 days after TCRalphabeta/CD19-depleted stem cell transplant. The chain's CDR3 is CSAREFNEKLFF. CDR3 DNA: TGCAGTGCTAGGGAGTTTAATGAAAAACTGTTTTTT.